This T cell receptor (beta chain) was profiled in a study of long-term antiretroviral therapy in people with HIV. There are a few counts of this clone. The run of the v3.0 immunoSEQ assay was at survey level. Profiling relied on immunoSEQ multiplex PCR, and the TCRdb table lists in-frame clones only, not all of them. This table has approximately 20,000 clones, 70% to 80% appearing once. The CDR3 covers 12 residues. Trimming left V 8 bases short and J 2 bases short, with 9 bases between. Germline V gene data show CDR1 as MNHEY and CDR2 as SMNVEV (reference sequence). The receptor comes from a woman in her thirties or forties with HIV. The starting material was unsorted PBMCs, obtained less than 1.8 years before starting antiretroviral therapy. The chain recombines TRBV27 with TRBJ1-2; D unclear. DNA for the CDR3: TGTGCCAGCGGTAGACAAAACTATGGCTACACCTTC. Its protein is CASGRQNYGYTF.